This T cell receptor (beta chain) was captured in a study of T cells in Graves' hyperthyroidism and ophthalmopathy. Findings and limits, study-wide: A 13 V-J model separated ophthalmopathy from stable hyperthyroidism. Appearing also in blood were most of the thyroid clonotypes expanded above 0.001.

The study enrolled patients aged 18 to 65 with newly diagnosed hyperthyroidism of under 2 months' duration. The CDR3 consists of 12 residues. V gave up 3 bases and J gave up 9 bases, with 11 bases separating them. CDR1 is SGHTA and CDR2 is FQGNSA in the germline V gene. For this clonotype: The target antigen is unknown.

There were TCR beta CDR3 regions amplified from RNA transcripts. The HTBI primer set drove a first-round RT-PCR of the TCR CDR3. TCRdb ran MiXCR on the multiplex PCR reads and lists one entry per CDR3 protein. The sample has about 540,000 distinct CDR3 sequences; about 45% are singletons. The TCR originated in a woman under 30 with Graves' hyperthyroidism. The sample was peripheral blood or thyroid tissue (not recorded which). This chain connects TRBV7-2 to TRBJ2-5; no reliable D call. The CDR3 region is CASSFLNQPQYF. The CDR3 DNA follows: TGTGCCAGCAGCTTCCTTAATCAGCCCCAGTACTTC.